The entry below describes one TCR beta chain. Antigen unknown. The sample comes from a study of cytomegalovirus exposure and HLA in healthy donors. Study background: Inside one of the first data releases sat some 85 million unique TCRs taken from HLA-typed donors.

From germline, CDR1 is SEHNR and CDR2 FQNEAQ (reference sequence). The ends were cut back, 1 base at V and 7 bases at J, with 13 bases in the middle. This CDR3 region has 14 residues. 13 Jbeta primers and 60 Vbeta primers were used for the PCR. TCRdb keeps only in-frame clones here, not all; method: immunoSEQ multiplex PCR. The sample lists 250,000 to 350,000 clones; about 80% were seen once. Overall study results and limits: Rarity marked most TCR sequences, yet some public TCRs occurred in many donors. CMV serostatus was the sole immune exposure information available.

The source is a girl aged 2 to 10 in good health and CMV-seronegative. This chain links TRBV7-9 with TRBJ1-1; possibly TRBD1 for D (6 bases). The source material was PBMCs. The CDR3 nucleotides read TGTGCCAGCAGCTTAGGGGGTACAGGGAATGAAGCTTTCTTT. Translation: CASSLGGTGNEAFF.